These 19 T cell receptor beta chains originate from one sample sequenced in a study of control samples from healthy donors and cancer patients. The data were produced by immunoSEQ multiplex PCR, yet TCRdb's version contains in-frame clones alone and is incomplete. The sample has 100,000 to 150,000 clones; approximately 84% are singletons. Material: blood. The receptors were gathered from a man aged 18 to 35 in good health.

The chain recombines TRBV27 with TRBJ2-7; D is perhaps TRBD1 (6 bases). The CDR3 is made up of 14 amino acids. V gave up 5 bases and J gave up 3 bases, with 14 bases separating them. Germline assignment: CDR1 MNHEY and CDR2 SMNVEV (reference sequence). The CDR3 DNA reads TGTGCCAGCAGTCTCCGGGACAAGTTCTACGAGCAGTACTTC. Translating it yields CASSLRDKFYEQYF.

The gene calls are TRBV13 and TRBJ2-5, with 13 bases aligning to TRBD2. After removal of 3 bases from V and 2 bases from J, the junction contained 9 bases not matched to a gene. Germline assignment: CDR1 PRHDT and CDR2 FYEKMQ (reference sequence). The CDR3 is 18 residues long. The CDR3 DNA reads as TGTGCCAGCAGCTTCTTAGGACTAGCGGGAGATGTGCAAGAGACCCAGTACTTC. Its translation: CASSFLGLAGDVQETQYF.

This rearrangement joins TRBV18 to TRBJ2-1, with TRBD2 identical over 7 bases. The CDR3 contains 17 residues. V was pared by 0 bases and J by 2 bases, with 7 bases of the junction left unmatched. The germline CDR1 and CDR2 sequences are KGHSH and LQKENI. This CDR3 reads CASSPPGSGSTYNEQFF. The CDR3, as DNA: TGTGCCAGCTCACCACCGGGTAGCGGGTCAACCTACAATGAGCAGTTCTTC. The full variable domain, rest sourced from reference TRBV18 and TRBJ2-1, is NAGVMQNPRHLVRRRGQEARLRCSPMKGHSHVYWYRQLPEEGLKFMVYLQKENIIDESGMPKERFSAEFPKEGPSILRIQQVVRGDSAAYFCASSPPGSGSTYNEQFFGPGTRLTVL.

The chain couples TRBV19 to TRBJ1-1, with unresolved D. V was trimmed by 10 bases and J by 1 base, leaving 10 bases between them. Germline CDR1 reads LNHDA; CDR2 reads SQIVND (reference sequence). The CDR3 runs to 12 residues. The CDR3 coding sequence is TGTGCCACCAGAAGGGCGAACACTGAAGCTTTCTTT. It yields the protein CATRRANTEAFF. Using reference TRBV19 and TRBJ1-1 for the parts outside the CDR3, the full variable domain is DGGITQSPKYLFRKEGQNVTLSCEQNLNHDAMYWYRQDPGQGLRLIYYSQIVNDFQKGDIAEGYSVSREKKESFPLTVTSAQKNPTAFYLCATRRANTEAFFGQGTRLTVV.

The chain links TRBV7-9 to TRBJ1-4; 10 nucleotides match TRBD1. CDR1 SEHNR and CDR2 FQNEAQ come from the germline V gene (reference sequence). The CDR3 is 15 residues long. The ends lost 4 bases at V and 8 bases at J; junction bases unmatched: 7. The CDR3 loop reads CASSSQTGGSEKLFF. The CDR3 DNA reads as TGTGCCAGCAGCTCGCAGACAGGGGGCAGCGAAAAACTGTTTTTT.

The chain employs TRBV10-1 and TRBJ2-5; D possibly uses TRBD1 or TRBD2 (5 bases each). The V and J ends lost 0 bases and 5 bases respectively, with 13 bases between them. The CDR3 is 15 amino acids. CDR1 and CDR2 from the germline V gene are WNHNN and SYGVQD (reference sequence). This CDR3 is CASSESGPNEETQYF. The CDR3 DNA reads TGCGCCAGCAGTGAGTCGGGACCAAATGAGGAGACCCAGTACTTC.

This clone appeared once. The rearrangement joins TRBV19 to TRBJ1-1, with 7 bases matching TRBD1. In germline, CDR1 is LNHDA, CDR2 SQIVND (reference sequence). Unmatched junction bases numbered 13, after V lost 6 bases and J lost 0 bases. CDR3 length equals 17 residues. The CDR3 nucleotides are TGTGCCAGTAGAGGCCTTCTAGACAGGGCGATGAACACTGAAGCTTTCTTT. Amino acid sequence: CASRGLLDRAMNTEAFF.

This clone has just one count. The chain uses TRBV25-1 and TRBJ2-7, with 14 bases aligning to TRBD2. Unmatched junction bases numbered 9, after V lost 7 bases and J lost 1 base. The CDR3 is made up of 17 amino acids. Germline CDR1 reads MGHDK; CDR2 reads SYGVNS. The CDR3: CASTGLAGGEGSYEQYF. The CDR3 region has the DNA TGTGCCAGCACCGGACTAGCGGGAGGAGAGGGTTCCTACGAGCAGTACTTC.

This clone was seen just once. This chain connects TRBV28 to TRBJ2-5; D is possibly TRBD2 (5 bases). The CDR3 sequence is 14 residues long. Germline V gene data show CDR1 as MDHEN and CDR2 as SYDVKM. V shed 2 bases and J shed 2 bases, with 9 bases lying between them. Here the CDR3 DNA reads TGTGCCAGCAGTTTAGGAGGTTCACAAGAGACCCAGTACTTC. Translation gives CASSLGGSQETQYF.

The chain has TRBV7-3 and TRBJ2-1; D uncertain. This CDR3 has 15 amino acids. Germline CDR1 SGHTA, CDR2 FQGTGA. Trimming pared 1 base from V and 1 base from J, leaving 8 bases between. The CDR3 DNA reads TGTGCCAGCAGCTTAAACGTGGGTTCCTACAATGAGCAGTTCTTC. It is translated as CASSLNVGSYNEQFF.

The chain carries TRBV11-2 and TRBJ2-7, with a weak D call TRBD1 (6 bases). Trimming took off 6 bases at V and 12 bases at J, with 24 bases between the two ends. CDR3 length: 14 residues. The germline V gene encodes CDR1 SGHAT and CDR2 FQNNGV. The CDR3, as DNA: TGTGCCAGCAGTCAACAGGGACGCCCTGCGGGTCGGTACTTC. Translated, it gives CASSQQGRPAGRYF.

The rearrangement links TRBV13 to TRBJ1-1; the match to TRBD1 covers 9 bases. Germline lookup yields CDR1 PRHDT and CDR2 FYEKMQ (reference sequence). V dropped 4 bases and J dropped 0; count of bases not matched to a gene: 6. The CDR3 is 16 residues long. The CDR3 sequence: CASSSGTGFMNTEAFF. DNA of the CDR3: TGTGCCAGCAGCTCCGGGACAGGGTTCATGAACACTGAAGCTTTCTTT.

The V call is TRBV9, the J call TRBJ2-1; 10 nucleotides match TRBD2. V lost 10 bases, J lost 2 bases, and 9 bases stayed unmatched. This CDR3 comprises 15 residues. CDR1 and CDR2 from the germline V gene are SGDLS and YYNGEE. The CDR3 DNA is TGTGCCTGCTCTACTAGCGGGGATCCCTACAATGAGCAGTTCTTC. Protein: CACSTSGDPYNEQFF.

V and J are TRBV5-4 and TRBJ2-2, with 11 bases fitting TRBD2. Unmatched junction bases numbered 6, after V lost 4 bases and J lost 1 base. Germline CDR1 reads SGHNT; CDR2 reads YYREEE (reference sequence). This CDR3 comprises 17 residues. The chain's CDR3 is CASSLPGLAGNTGELFF. CDR3 sequence (DNA): TGTGCCAGCAGCCTCCCTGGACTAGCGGGGAACACCGGGGAGCTGTTTTTT.

The CDR3 DNA reads as TGTGCCAGCAGTCTGGACAGGGGACATGAGCAGTTCTTC. Residues: CASSLDRGHEQFF. The V gene is TRBV5-4, the J gene TRBJ2-1; 9 positions match TRBD1. Germline trimming cut 5 bases from V and 8 bases from J; bases unmatched to any gene: 5. The V gene's germline CDR1 is SGHNT and CDR2 YYREEE (reference sequence). This CDR3 has 13 residues.

The V gene is TRBV6-2 or TRBV6-3, the J gene TRBJ2-4; 14 bases map to TRBD2. Germline-derived CDR1 and CDR2 are MNHEY and SVGEGT. This CDR3 has 18 amino acids. With 5 bases clipped from V and 1 base from J, the junction kept 7 bases outside the gene matches. As DNA, the CDR3 is TGTGCCAGCAGTACCCAGGGACTAGCGGGGGATGCCAAAAACATTCAGTACTTC. It encodes CASSTQGLAGDAKNIQYF.

V gene TRBV19 combines with J gene TRBJ2-7; tentatively, D is TRBD2 (6 bases). V was shortened by 3 bases and J by 0 bases, with 15 bases between the two germline ends. Germline-derived CDR1 and CDR2 are LNHDA and SQIVND (reference sequence). The CDR3 is 16 amino acids. The CDR3 reads CASSIGEDGFSYEQYF. CDR3 in DNA: TGTGCCAGTAGTATTGGGGAGGACGGATTCTCCTACGAGCAGTACTTC. The full variable domain, in which reference TRBV19 and TRBJ2-7 provide the parts outside the CDR3, is DGGITQSPKYLFRKEGQNVTLSCEQNLNHDAMYWYRQDPGQGLRLIYYSQIVNDFQKGDIAEGYSVSREKKESFPLTVTSAQKNPTAFYLCASSIGEDGFSYEQYFGPGTRLTVT.

This clone has more than one count but fewer than ten. V is TRBV12-3 or TRBV12-4 and J is TRBJ2-7, with D hard to call. Trimming shortened V by 8 bases and J by 2 bases, and 4 bases separated the two germline ends. The CDR3 is 10 amino acids. CDR3 DNA: TGTGCCAGCGGGACCTACGAGCAGTACTTC. Its protein is CASGTYEQYF.

The chain joins TRBV2 to TRBJ1-3, with D unresolved. Germline V lookup: CDR1 SNHLY, CDR2 FYNNEI. This CDR3 spans 15 amino acids. Trimming removed 4 bases from V and 0 bases from J, with 10 bases in between. For the CDR3, the DNA is TGTGCCAGCAGTGCGGGCAGGCACTCTGGAAACACCATATATTTT. It yields the protein CASSAGRHSGNTIYF.